The next 8 T cell receptor beta chains were all read from a single sample in a study of T-cell memory formation after mild COVID-19. TCRdb analysed the 5' RACE reads with MiXCR anew, one entry per CDR3 protein. This sample yields approximately 400,000 distinct CDR3 sequences, of which 20% to 30% are seen a single time; around 8.1% belongs to the top ten. Material for sequencing was PBMCs or a T cell subset sorted from them (not recorded which). All receptors derive from an adult woman who had mild COVID-19 (a few samples of this study predate the infection). Cell type and time point are not known.

J is TRBJ1-5 and V is TRBV11-2; D gene uncertain. The CDR3 runs 13 residues. Trimming removed 1 base at V and 7 bases at J, with 8 bases between. Germline CDR1 reads SGHAT; CDR2 reads FQNNGV. DNA of the CDR3: TGTGCCAGCAGCTTAGGAGCTCAACAGCCCCAGCATTTT. Its translation: CASSLGAQQPQHF. The whole variable domain, remainder taken from reference TRBV11-2 and TRBJ1-5, is EAGVAQSPRYKIIEKRQSVAFWCNPISGHATLYWYQQILGQGPKLLIQFQNNGVVDDSQLPKDRFSAERLKGVDSTLKIQPAKLEDSAVYLCASSLGAQQPQHFGDGTRLSIL.

The chain is built from TRBV5-1 and TRBJ1-1; no clear D gene. The CDR3 runs 14 residues. CDR1 and CDR2 (germline): SGHRS, YFSETQ. V shed 4 bases and J shed 1 base, with 11 bases lying between them. As DNA, the CDR3 is TGCGCCAGCAGCCACGGGGTAGGGAACACTGAAGCTTTCTTT. Amino acid sequence: CASSHGVGNTEAFF.

V is TRBV4-1 and J is TRBJ1-4; no reliable D call. The ends were cut back, 0 bases at V and 3 bases at J, with 11 bases in the middle. The CDR3 has 16 amino acids. The germline CDR1 and CDR2 sequences are MGHRA and YSYEKL. The CDR3 loop is CASSQDFYGANEKLFF. CDR3 in DNA: TGCGCCAGCAGCCAAGATTTTTACGGAGCTAATGAAAAACTGTTTTTT.

This clonotype was seen a handful of times. V and J are TRBV5-5 and TRBJ1-4; D possibly corresponds to TRBD1 (5 bases). CDR1 and CDR2 (germline): SGHKS, YYEKEE (reference sequence). This CDR3 region has 14 residues. Trimming removed 4 bases at V and 6 bases at J, with 13 bases between. The CDR3 coding sequence is TGTGCCAGCAGCCCCGGGACTGGGGATGAAAAACTGTTTTTT. Protein: CASSPGTGDEKLFF.

The chain employs TRBV5-1 and TRBJ1-2; D gene unclear. V was clipped by 7 bases and J by 7 bases, with 17 bases between them. Looked up from germline, CDR1 is SGHRS and CDR2 is YFSETQ. This CDR3 has 13 residues. This CDR3 reads CASWASAGSGYTF. CDR3 DNA: TGCGCCAGCTGGGCCAGTGCGGGTTCTGGCTACACCTTC. The full variable domain, rest sourced from reference TRBV5-1 and TRBJ1-2, is KAGVTQTPRYLIKTRGQQVTLSCSPISGHRSVSWYQQTPGQGLQFLFEYFSETQRNKGNFPGRFSGRQFSNSRSEMNVSTLELGDSALYLCASWASAGSGYTFGSGTRLTVV.

The chain is built from TRBV12-3 or TRBV12-4 and TRBJ2-1, with 13 positions matching TRBD2. The CDR3 covers 15 residues. V lost 6 bases, J lost 7 bases, and 6 bases stayed unmatched. As DNA, the CDR3 is TGTGCCAGCAGACGGACTAGCGGGAGTGGGAATGAGCAGTTCTTC. Its protein product is CASRRTSGSGNEQFF.

CDR3 loop: CASRYRNEKLFF. The CDR3, as DNA: TGTGCCAGCAGATACAGGAATGAAAAACTGTTTTTT. The chain couples TRBV28 to TRBJ1-4, with a weak D call TRBD1 (5 bases). CDR3 length: 12 amino acids. V lost 6 bases and J 5 bases, leaving 7 bases between the germline ends. Germline V gene sequence: CDR1 MDHEN, CDR2 SYDVKM.

Only a few counts were recorded for this clonotype. The rearrangement uses TRBV6-1 and TRBJ2-3, with D perhaps matching TRBD2 (5 bases). The CDR3 extends over 12 amino acids. The germline CDR1 and CDR2 sequences are MNHNS and SASEGT. The ends were cut back, 6 bases at V and 6 bases at J, with 10 bases in the middle. Here the CDR3 DNA reads TGTGCCAGCAGGGCCCCGGGGGATACGCAGTATTTT. Protein product: CASRAPGDTQYF.